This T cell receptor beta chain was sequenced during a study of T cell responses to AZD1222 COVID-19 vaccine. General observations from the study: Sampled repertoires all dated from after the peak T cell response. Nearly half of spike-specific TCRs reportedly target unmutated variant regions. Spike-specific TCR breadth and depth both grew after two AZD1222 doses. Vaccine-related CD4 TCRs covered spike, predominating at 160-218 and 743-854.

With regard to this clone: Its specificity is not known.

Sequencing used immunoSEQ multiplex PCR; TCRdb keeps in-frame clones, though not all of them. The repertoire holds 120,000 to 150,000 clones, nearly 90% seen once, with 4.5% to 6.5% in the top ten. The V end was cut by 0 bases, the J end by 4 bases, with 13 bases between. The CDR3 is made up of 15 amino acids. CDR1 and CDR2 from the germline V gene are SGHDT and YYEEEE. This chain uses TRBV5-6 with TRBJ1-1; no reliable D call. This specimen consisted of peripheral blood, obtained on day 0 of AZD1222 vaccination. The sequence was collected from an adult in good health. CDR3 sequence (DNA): TGTGCCAGCAGCTTGGGCCCAACGTCGGGCACTGAAGCTTTCTTT. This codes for CASSLGPTSGTEAFF.